This TCR beta chain was sequenced in a study of Ad26.COV2.S vaccination and SARS-CoV-2 variants. Notes on the study in general: Vaccinees showed greater spike-specific TCR breadth than placebo recipients.

As to this clone: Its target is unknown.

Noted treatment: approximately 18 received Ad26.COV2.S at low or high dose, single or two shots; a few received placebo; per-sample allocation not given. The investigators took samples on day 63 after the first vaccine or placebo injection. In Boston, the donor was an adult between 18-55 years of age. Profiling relied on immunoSEQ multiplex PCR, and the TCRdb table lists in-frame clones only, not all of them. This sample has around 450,000 clones, with roughly 90% found just once. The CDR3 runs to 14 residues. The J segment lost 1 base and the V segment lost 9 bases, leaving 4 bases of the junction unmatched. Looked up from germline, CDR1 is LNHDA and CDR2 is SQIVND (reference sequence).

Source: peripheral blood, taken in a trial of Ad26.COV2.S vaccine versus placebo. The source is a person between 18 and 59 years old who received the Ad26.COV2.S COVID-19 vaccine or a placebo. This chain connects TRBV19 to TRBJ2-3; 10 bases agree with TRBD1. CDR3 sequence reads: CASVDRGGTDTQYF. In nucleotides, the CDR3 is TGTGCCAGCGTGGACAGGGGGGGCACAGATACGCAGTATTTT. The full variable domain, in which reference TRBV19 and TRBJ2-3 provide the parts outside the CDR3, is DGGITQSPKYLFRKEGQNVTLSCEQNLNHDAMYWYRQDPGQGLRLIYYSQIVNDFQKGDIAEGYSVSREKKESFPLTVTSAQKNPTAFYLCASVDRGGTDTQYFGPGTRLTVL.